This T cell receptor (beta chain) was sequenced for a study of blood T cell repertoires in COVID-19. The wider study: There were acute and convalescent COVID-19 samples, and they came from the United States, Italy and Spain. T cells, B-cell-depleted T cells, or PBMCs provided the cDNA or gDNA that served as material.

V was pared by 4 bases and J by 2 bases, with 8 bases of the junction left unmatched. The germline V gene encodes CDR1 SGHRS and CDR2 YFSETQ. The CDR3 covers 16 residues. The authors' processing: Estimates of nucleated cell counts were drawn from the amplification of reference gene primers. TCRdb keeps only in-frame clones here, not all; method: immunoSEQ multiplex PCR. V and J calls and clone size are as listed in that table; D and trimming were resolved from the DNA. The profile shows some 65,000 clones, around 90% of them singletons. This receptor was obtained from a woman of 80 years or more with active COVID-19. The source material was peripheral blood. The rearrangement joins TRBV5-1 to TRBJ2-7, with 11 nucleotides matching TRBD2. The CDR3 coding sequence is TGCGCCAGCAGCGCGAATCCGACTAGCGGGGCCTACGAGCAGTACTTC. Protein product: CASSANPTSGAYEQYF. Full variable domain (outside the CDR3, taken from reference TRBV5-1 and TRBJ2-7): KAGVTQTPRYLIKTRGQQVTLSCSPISGHRSVSWYQQTPGQGLQFLFEYFSETQRNKGNFPGRFSGRQFSNSRSEMNVSTLELGDSALYLCASSANPTSGAYEQYFGPGTRLTVT.